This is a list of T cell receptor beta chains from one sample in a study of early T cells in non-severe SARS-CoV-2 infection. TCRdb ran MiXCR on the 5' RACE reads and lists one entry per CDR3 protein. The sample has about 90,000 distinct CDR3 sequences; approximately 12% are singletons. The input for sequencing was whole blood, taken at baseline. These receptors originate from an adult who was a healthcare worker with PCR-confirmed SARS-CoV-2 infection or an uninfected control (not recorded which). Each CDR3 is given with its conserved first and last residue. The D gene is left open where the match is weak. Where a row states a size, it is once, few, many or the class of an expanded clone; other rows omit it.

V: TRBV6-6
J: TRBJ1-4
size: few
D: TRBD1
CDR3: CASSYSSGRGHGKLFF
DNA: TGTGCCAGCAGTTACTCTTCTGGCAGGGGGCATGGAAAACTGTTTTTT

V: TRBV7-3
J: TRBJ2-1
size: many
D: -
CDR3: CASSSPPLAEQFF
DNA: TGTGCCAGCAGCTCCCCACCCCTCGCCGAGCAGTTCTTC

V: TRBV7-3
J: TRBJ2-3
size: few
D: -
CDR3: CASSSPNSDTQYF
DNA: TGTGCCAGCAGCTCCCCGAATTCAGATACGCAGTATTTT

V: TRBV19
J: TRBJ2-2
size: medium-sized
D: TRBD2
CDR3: CASRTSGKNTGELFF
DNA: TGTGCCAGTCGTACTAGCGGGAAGAACACCGGGGAGCTGTTTTTT

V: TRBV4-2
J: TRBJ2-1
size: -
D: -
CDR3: CASSQESSSGDNEQFF
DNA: TGTGCCAGCAGCCAAGAGTCTAGCTCAGGGGACAATGAGCAGTTCTTC

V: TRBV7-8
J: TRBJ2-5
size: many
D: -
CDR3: CASSPGVGTQYF
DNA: TGTGCCAGCAGTCCAGGGGTGGGGACCCAGTACTTC

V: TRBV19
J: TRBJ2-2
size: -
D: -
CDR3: CASSIRQALNSGELFF
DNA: TGTGCCAGTAGTATACGACAGGCACTTAACTCCGGGGAGCTGTTTTTT

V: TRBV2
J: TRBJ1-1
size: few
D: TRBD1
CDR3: CASSRQGATEAFF
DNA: TGTGCCAGCAGTCGACAGGGGGCCACTGAAGCTTTCTTT

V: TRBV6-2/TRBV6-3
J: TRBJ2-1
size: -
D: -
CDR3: CASSSPTGRSYNEQFF
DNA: TGTGCCAGCAGCTCCCCTACGGGTCGCTCCTACAATGAGCAGTTCTTC

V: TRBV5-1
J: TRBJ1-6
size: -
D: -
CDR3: CASSLVEGWSPLHF
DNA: TGCGCCAGCAGCTTGGTAGAGGGATGGTCACCCCTCCACTTT

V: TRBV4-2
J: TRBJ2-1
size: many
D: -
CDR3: CASSLSPRSEQFF
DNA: TGTGCCAGCAGCCTCTCCCCTAGGTCTGAGCAGTTCTTC

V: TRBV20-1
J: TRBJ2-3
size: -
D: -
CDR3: CSARDGPGDTQYF
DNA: TGCAGTGCTAGAGATGGCCCGGGAGATACGCAGTATTTT

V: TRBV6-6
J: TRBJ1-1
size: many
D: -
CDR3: CASSKDKGRATEAFF
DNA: TGTGCCAGCAGTAAGGATAAGGGGAGGGCCACTGAAGCTTTCTTT

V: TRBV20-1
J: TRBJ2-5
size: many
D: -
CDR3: CSATKEGEGGETQYF
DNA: TGCAGTGCGACCAAAGAGGGGGAAGGAGGAGAGACCCAGTACTTC

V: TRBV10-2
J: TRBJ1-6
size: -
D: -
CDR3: CASSEMGGINSPLHF
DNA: TGCGCCAGCAGTGAGATGGGCGGGATTAATTCACCCCTCCACTTT

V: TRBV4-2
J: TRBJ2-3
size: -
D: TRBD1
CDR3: CASSQSSRDRTTDTQYF
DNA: TGTGCCAGCAGCCAATCTTCCAGGGACAGGACCACAGATACGCAGTATTTT

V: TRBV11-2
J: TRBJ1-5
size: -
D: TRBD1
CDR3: CASSLGTVNQPQHF
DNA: TGTGCCAGCAGCCTCGGGACAGTCAATCAGCCCCAGCATTTT

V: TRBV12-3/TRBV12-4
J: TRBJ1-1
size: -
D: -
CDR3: CASSWTDNTEAFF
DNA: TGTGCCAGCAGCTGGACCGATAACACTGAAGCTTTCTTT

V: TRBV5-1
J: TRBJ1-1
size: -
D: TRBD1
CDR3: CASSPDRAVPEAFF
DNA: TGCGCCAGCAGCCCCGACAGGGCCGTCCCTGAAGCTTTCTTT

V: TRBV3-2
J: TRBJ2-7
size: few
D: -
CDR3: CASSPDRGSSYEQYF
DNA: TGTGCCAGCAGTCCCGACAGGGGAAGCTCCTACGAGCAGTACTTC